The rows below give T cell receptor beta chains drawn from one sample of a study of blood T cell repertoires in COVID-19. Produced via immunoSEQ multiplex PCR; TCRdb's table is partial and in-frame only. The data show 350,000 or so clones, around 87% seen once. Material for sequencing was peripheral blood. These receptors originate from a woman aged 25-40 years with COVID-19, enrolled during active disease. CDR3s include the opening cysteine and the closing phenylalanine or tryptophan.

>TRBJ2-1|TRBV29-1
CSVASSGRHHNEQFF
>TRBJ2-3|TRBV24-1
CATSPSVREGPDTQYF
>TRBJ2-3|TRBV5-5
CASSLTSGRADTQYF
>TRBJ2-2|TRBV6-1
CASTEPSGTGELFF
>TRBJ2-2|TRBV19
CASSGDRARAGELFF
>TRBJ2-1|TRBV28
CASSLALAGVKNEQFF
>TRBJ1-2|TRBV28
CASRTGGWGGYTF
>TRBJ1-1|TRBV4-1
CASSQIPVGALNTEAFF
>TRBJ2-1|TRBV5-8
CASSSRFLVVEQFF
>TRBJ2-3|TRBV27
CASSLSGVPDTQYF
>TRBJ2-7|TRBV3-1/TRBV3-2
CASSNGRDTYEQYF
>TRBJ2-7|TRBV7-8
CASSRGGRVALYEQYF
>TRBJ1-1|TRBV15
CATKSRGNMNTEAFF
>TRBJ2-1|TRBV6-4
CASSDSGTSGKQFF
>TRBJ2-2|TRBV7-9
CAEPSPGAGVSNTGELFF
>TRBJ1-1|TRBV12-3/TRBV12-4
CASSTDRNTEAFF
>TRBJ2-3|TRBV7-2
CASSLGLAGRTDTQYF
>TRBJ1-5|TRBV2
CASSDSRWDFSNQPQHF
>TRBJ1-5|TRBV28
CASSFERGQYNQPQHF
>TRBJ2-5|TRBV10-3
CAISDPIRNQETQYF
>TRBJ2-5|TRBV7-2
CASRPTSGSVTQYF
>TRBJ2-7|TRBV4-2
CASSQDRQGREQYF